This T cell receptor (beta chain) was recovered during a study of blood T cell repertoires in COVID-19. As for the study in general: PBMCs, B-cell-depleted T cells, or T cells provided the cDNA or gDNA that made up the material.

Using immunoSEQ multiplex PCR, the repertoire was profiled, and TCRdb retains in-frame clones only, with some absent. The data contain about 66,000 clones, roughly 82% of them singletons. V was cut by 1 base and J by 10 bases, with 11 bases left in between. CDR3 size: 13 residues. Germline V gene lookup returns CDR1 SNHLY and CDR2 FYNNEI. The chain joins TRBV2 to TRBJ2-1, with D possibly matching TRBD2 (5 bases). The specimen sequenced was peripheral blood. This receptor was taken from a man in his 60s with acute or convalescent COVID-19. CDR3 DNA: TGTGCCAGCAGTGAAGTGGCGGGTTCGGAGCAGTTCTTC. Translated: CASSEVAGSEQFF.